This TCR beta chain came from a study of blood T cells in healthy people across ages. Turning to this clonotype: No antigen is known for it.

Next came a second PCR, run for about 7 to 11 cycles, which used a sample-barcoded 5' primer along with a J-beta primer mix. Each of the cDNA molecules was tagged by a template-switch adaptor with 12 random nucleotides. TCRdb passed the 5' RACE reads through MiXCR, listing each CDR3 protein once. The table shows around 900,000 distinct CDR3 sequences, with more than 25% occurring only once. Overall study findings and caveats: As age increased, TCR beta diversity per million T cells fell in a roughly linear fashion.

The CDR3 is 15 residues long. From germline, CDR1 is SGHRS and CDR2 YFSETQ. The sample taken for sequencing was blood. This receptor was identified in a woman older than 75 in good health. The chain uses TRBV5-1 and TRBJ2-7; TRBD1 aligns across 11 bases. The J call may be faulty, since TRBJ2-5 better matches the DNA end. CDR3 nucleotides: TGCGCCAGCAGCTGGACAGGGGGCGGCGGGGGGACCCAGTACTTC. It translates to CASSWTGGGGGTQYF.